The next 9 T cell receptor beta chains were all read from a single sample in a study of blood T cell repertoires in COVID-19. The data were produced by immunoSEQ multiplex PCR, yet TCRdb's version contains in-frame clones alone and is incomplete. The table includes about 220,000 clones, around 80% detected once. Sequencing was done on a sample of peripheral blood. The source of these receptors is a human donor in a cohort sampled during active COVID-19.

Here the CDR3 DNA reads TGTGCCAGCACCACCAGAGGTACAGGCCCGCATAAGGCTTACAATGAGCAGTTCTTC. As protein: CASTTRGTGPHKAYNEQFF. The chain recombines TRBV28 with TRBJ2-1; tentative D call: TRBD1 (5 bases). V lost 7 bases, J lost 4 bases, and 29 bases lay in between. Germline CDR1 reads MDHEN; CDR2 reads SYDVKM. This CDR3 region has 19 residues. Using reference TRBV28 and TRBJ2-1 for the parts outside the CDR3, the full variable domain is DVKVTQSSRYLVKRTGEKVFLECVQDMDHENMFWYRQDPGLGLRLIYFSYDVKMKEKGDIPEGYSVSREKKERFSLILESASTNQTSMYLCASTTRGTGPHKAYNEQFFGPGTRLTVL.

Only a few counts were recorded for this clone. CDR3 sequence (DNA): TGTGCCAGCAGGGCCGGACTAGCGGAAGAGACCCAGTACTTC. Its protein product is CASRAGLAEETQYF. This chain connects TRBV27 to TRBJ2-5; the match to TRBD2 covers 10 bases. The length of the CDR3 is 14 residues. V shed 6 bases and J 3 bases; nucleotides not matched to a gene: 4. Germline CDR1 MNHEY, CDR2 SMNVEV (reference sequence).

This clone has just a few counts. The J gene is TRBJ1-1, the V gene TRBV5-1, with TRBD1 as a possible D gene (6 bases). V was clipped by 5 bases and J by 0 bases, with 14 bases between them. The CDR3 contains 15 residues. Germline V gene data show CDR1 as SGHRS and CDR2 as YFSETQ. The CDR3 reads CASRISGDMNTEAFF. CDR3 coding DNA: TGCGCCAGCAGGATATCCGGGGACATGAACACTGAAGCTTTCTTT. Full variable domain (missing parts from reference TRBV5-1 and TRBJ1-1): KAGVTQTPRYLIKTRGQQVTLSCSPISGHRSVSWYQQTPGQGLQFLFEYFSETQRNKGNFPGRFSGRQFSNSRSEMNVSTLELGDSALYLCASRISGDMNTEAFFGQGTRLTVV.

This chain joins TRBV5-6 and TRBJ2-3; 7 nucleotides align to TRBD2. Germline CDR1 SGHDT, CDR2 YYEEEE. There are 14 residues in the CDR3. V gave up 4 bases and J gave up 0 bases; unmatched junction bases: 2. CDR3 residues: CASSSGTSTDTQYF. In DNA form, the CDR3 reads TGTGCCAGCAGCAGCGGGACTAGCACAGATACGCAGTATTTT.

This clone was recorded a few times. The chain combines TRBV28 with TRBJ1-5; the D is unclear. V lost 3 bases and J 0 bases, leaving 3 bases between the germline ends. CDR3 length: 13 residues. From germline, CDR1 is MDHEN and CDR2 SYDVKM. For the CDR3, the DNA is TGTGCCAGCAGTTTCTATAGCAATCAGCCCCAGCATTTT. Translated, it gives CASSFYSNQPQHF.

J is TRBJ2-3 and V is TRBV7-9; 12 bases fit TRBD2. With 7 bases clipped from V and 3 bases from J, the junction kept 5 bases outside the gene matches. Germline V gene sequence: CDR1 SEHNR, CDR2 FQNEAQ (reference sequence). The CDR3 runs 15 residues. CDR3 sequence: CASTSGTSGTDTQYF. Written as DNA, the CDR3 is TGTGCCAGCACCTCCGGGACTAGCGGGACAGATACGCAGTATTTT.

The J gene is TRBJ2-2, the V gene TRBV6-4; TRBD1 aligns across 8 bases. V was pared by 2 bases and J by 5 bases, with 7 bases of the junction left unmatched. The length of the CDR3 is 16 residues. Germline V gene data show CDR1 as MRHNA and CDR2 as SNTAGT. The chain's CDR3 is CASSDTRTGRTGELFF. The CDR3 coding sequence is TGTGCCAGCAGTGACACCCGGACAGGGCGGACCGGGGAGCTGTTTTTT.

The sample holds one count of this clone. The CDR3 nucleotides are TGTGCCAGCAGCCTATCACCGGGACTAGCGGGAAGAGAGCAGTTCTTC. This encodes CASSLSPGLAGREQFF. The rearrangement uses TRBV3-1 (or the pseudogene TRBV3-2) and TRBJ2-1, with 13 positions matching TRBD2. There are 16 residues in the CDR3. CDR1 is LGHDT and CDR2 is YNNKEL in the germline V gene (reference sequence). J lost 10 bases, V lost 4 bases, and 10 bases had no gene match.

This chain connects TRBV5-5 to TRBJ2-7; 9 positions agree with TRBD1. CDR1 and CDR2 (germline): SGHKS, YYEKEE (reference sequence). V lost 4 bases to trimming and J lost 2 bases; unmatched junction nucleotides: 7. The CDR3 sequence is 15 residues long. The chain's CDR3 is CASSLQGAVAYEQYF. CDR3 nucleotide sequence: TGTGCCAGCAGCCTACAGGGGGCTGTAGCCTACGAGCAGTACTTC.